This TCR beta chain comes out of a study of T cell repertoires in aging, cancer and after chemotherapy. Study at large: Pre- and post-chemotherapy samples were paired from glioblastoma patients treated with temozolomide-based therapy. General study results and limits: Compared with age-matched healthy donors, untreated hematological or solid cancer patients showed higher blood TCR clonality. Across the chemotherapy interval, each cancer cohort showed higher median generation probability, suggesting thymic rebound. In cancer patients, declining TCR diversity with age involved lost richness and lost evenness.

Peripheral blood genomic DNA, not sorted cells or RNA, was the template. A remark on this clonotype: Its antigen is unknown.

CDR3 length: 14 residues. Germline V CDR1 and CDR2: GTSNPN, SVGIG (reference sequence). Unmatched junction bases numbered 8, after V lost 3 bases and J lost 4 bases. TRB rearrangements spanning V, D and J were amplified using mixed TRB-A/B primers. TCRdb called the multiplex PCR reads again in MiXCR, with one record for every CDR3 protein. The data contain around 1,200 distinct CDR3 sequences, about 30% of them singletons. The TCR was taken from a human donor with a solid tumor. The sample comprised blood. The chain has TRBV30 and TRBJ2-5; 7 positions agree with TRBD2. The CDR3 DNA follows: TGTGCCTGGAGCCGGGTGGGGGGGGGAGAGACCCAGTACTTC. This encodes CAWSRVGGGETQYF.